This TCR beta chain is from a study of T cell repertoires in cytomegalovirus infection. About the study: TCR beta signatures that were public indicated CMV infection and matching HLA type. Whole-study results and caveats: Within the response measured ex vivo, HLA-C-restricted CMV-specific TCR beta clonotypes were dominant. Summed frequency of public TCR beta families distinguished CMV carriers with the relevant HLA.

MiXCR, applied by TCRdb to the reads, yields one record per CDR3 protein. The data contain about a million distinct CDR3 sequences, approximately 33% of them singletons. Germline CDR1 and CDR2: ENHRY and SYGVKD. Trimming removed 7 bases at V and 0 bases at J, with 9 bases between. CDR3 length equals 13 residues. Concerning this clonotype: Its antigen is unidentified.

Material: cultured CD8+ T cells from PBMCs, obtained from culture after CMV antigen stimulation. The origin of this receptor is a human donor in good health (CMV status not recorded). Some clones in this sample may be carry-over from other donors' samples. The chain combines TRBV10-3 with TRBJ1-1; D uncertain. The CDR3 region is CAIMGQLNTEAFF. For the CDR3, the DNA is TGTGCCATCATGGGCCAGCTGAACACTGAAGCTTTCTTT.